This TCR beta chain was sequenced in a study of human CD8 memory T cell subsets (dated by TCRdb to about 2020). For the study in its entirety: The clonal relationships among stem-like (TSTEM), progenitor exhausted-like (TPEX) and effector memory CD8+ T cell subsets were assessed by comparing the TCRbeta repertoires of these subsets. TCRbeta repertoires were obtained from TSTEM, TPEX and effector memory subsets contributed by each of over five donors.

A Human TCR Profiling Kit was used to prepare UMI-labeled 5' RACE TCRbeta libraries. Every TCRbeta library was prepared in parallel with an identical number of PCR cycles. On the authors' methods: Each TCRbeta library contained between about 2,700 and 20,000 functional CDR3beta clonotypes. MIGEC 1.2.9 handled UMI extraction and consensus assembly, with a minimum of three reads required per UMI. MiXCR 3.0.3 was used to extract the in-frame CDR3beta repertoires. Each sample was downsampled to 42,000 randomly selected UMIs before diversity metrics were computed in VDJtools 1.2.1. Repertoire overlap metrics D, R and F2 were calculated in VDJtools for the top 3,000 clones of each sample pair. Reprocessed by TCRdb, the reads give a single entry per CDR3 protein sequence, without DNA. TCRdb, rather than the study authors, made the V and J calls. This sample's table contains approximately 5,700 distinct CDR3 sequences. The ten top clones hold around 20% of the sample.

Beyond this particular receptor, the publication reports: Sequencing was limited to TCRbeta chains, and the repertoire comparisons were based on about six donors analyzed with paired t-tests and Bonferroni correction. Based on Chao1 estimates, TSTEM subsets appeared to have greater repertoire diversity than TPEX subsets, which may reflect a broader range of specificities. Similarly high normalized Shannon-Wiener diversity was shown by TSTEM and TPEX subsets, whereas comparatively lower diversity was seen in effector memory subsets. Both stem-like subsets shared clonotypes with effector memory cells, but TSTEM and TPEX repertoires overlapped minimally, suggesting distinct antigen spectra.

The CDR3 contains 14 residues, cysteine and phenylalanine counted. The DNA sequence is not available. The germline V gene specifies SGHRS as CDR1 and YFSETQ as CDR2. Peripheral blood mononuclear cells were isolated from healthy donor buffy coats by density gradient separation. In the study, total CD8+ T cells were enriched by negative magnetic separation with EasySep or MojoSort CD8+ T cell isolation kits. An RNeasy Mini Kit was used to extract total RNA from duplicate vials of approximately 140,000 sorted CD8+ T cells per subset. The PBMCs were used fresh or after being cryopreserved in fetal bovine serum with approximately 9.6% DMSO. Fluorescence-activated cell sorting on a FACSAria III was used to sort the CD8+ T cell subsets to purity. Details on this clonotype: The clone's antigen remains unknown.

The specimen was CD8+ T cells from PBMCs. The origin of this receptor is a human donor in good health. Here the chain combines TRBV5-1 and TRBJ2-7; checking the TCRdb D call of TRBD1 is not possible without DNA. The CDR3 protein is CASSLRDSIYEQYF.